This record covers a single TCR beta chain. Sequenced by immunoSEQ multiplex PCR; TCRdb stores in-frame clones only, minus some. The table includes about 98,000 clones, around 82% detected once. The germline CDR1 and CDR2 sequences are SGHAT and FQNNGV. Germline trimming cut 5 bases from V and 13 bases from J; bases unmatched to any gene: 5. CDR3 length: 12 residues. This sample is part of a study of blood T cell repertoires in COVID-19. Study summary: Sites across the United States, Italy and Spain contributed samples from acute and convalescent COVID-19. Sample material is recorded as cDNA or gDNA derived from T cells, B-cell-depleted T cells, or PBMCs.

Sample: peripheral blood. This sequence was found in a man between 70 and 80 years old with active or convalescent COVID-19. The chain is built from TRBV11-2 and TRBJ2-1, with 10 nucleotides matching TRBD2. In nucleotides, the CDR3 is TGTGCCAGCAGCATCGGACTAGCGGTTCAGTTCTTC. Its translation is CASSIGLAVQFF.